Shown below are 22 T cell receptor beta chains from a single sample sequenced in a study of blood T cell repertoires in COVID-19 (TCRdb year 2020). The library was prepared using the immunoSEQ multiplex PCR assay. The clones in this table, taken by TCRdb from immuneACCESS, are in-frame only. Not every clone is retained; where verified, under half of the shortfall comes from an unresolved V gene, and the cause of the rest is unknown. The sample table shows about 260,000 clones, and about nine tenths are seen once. The ten largest make up 1.5% of the sample. Sequencing was performed on peripheral blood. The source of these receptors is a middle-aged woman who had recovered from COVID-19.

J is TRBJ2-3 and V is TRBV19; 9 nucleotides agree with TRBD1. V shed 3 bases, J shed 3 bases, and the junction held 10 bases outside the gene matches. This CDR3 comprises 17 residues. Germline V gives CDR1 LNHDA, CDR2 SQIVND (reference sequence). CDR3 loop: CASSILYRGLRTDTQYF. In DNA, the CDR3 is TGTGCCAGTAGTATCCTCTACAGGGGGCTGAGGACAGATACGCAGTATTTT.

The chain uses TRBV9 and TRBJ1-4, with unresolved D. The V gene's germline CDR1 is SGDLS and CDR2 YYNGEE. V shed 3 bases and J shed 1 base, with 13 bases lying between them. This CDR3 has 16 amino acids. CDR3 region: CASSEDRGGTNEKLFF. CDR3 in DNA: TGTGCCAGCAGCGAGGACCGGGGTGGAACTAATGAAAAACTGTTTTTT.

In this sample, this clone turned up once. The V gene is TRBV6-6, the J gene TRBJ1-1, with 9 bases lining up with TRBD1. The V gene's germline CDR1 is MNHNY and CDR2 SVGAGI (reference sequence). This CDR3 contains 15 residues. J gave up 1 base and V 4 bases, and 4 bases lay outside the gene matches. CDR3 nucleotides: TGTGCCAGCAGTTCCAAACAGGGGGCGAACACTGAAGCTTTCTTT. This translates into CASSSKQGANTEAFF.

The chain uses TRBV5-6 and TRBJ2-7, with D perhaps matching TRBD2 (6 bases). Germline V gene lookup returns CDR1 SGHDT and CDR2 YYEEEE. V was shortened by 3 bases and J by 7 bases, with 14 bases between the two germline ends. The CDR3 loop spans 13 amino acids. The CDR3, as DNA: TGTGCCAGCAGCTGGGGTGGCAGCGGGGAGCAGTACTTC. It encodes CASSWGGSGEQYF. The whole variable domain, filled in from reference TRBV5-6 and TRBJ2-7, reads DAGVTQSPTHLIKTRGQQVTLRCSPKSGHDTVSWYQQALGQGPQFIFQYYEEEERQRGNFPDRFSGHQFPNYSSELNVNALLLGDSALYLCASSWGGSGEQYFGPGTRLTVT.

This clone came up once. The chain carries TRBV14 and TRBJ1-6, with D possibly being TRBD1 (6 bases). CDR3 length: 16 residues. The V and J ends lost 6 bases and 3 bases respectively, with 15 bases between them. CDR1 SGHDN and CDR2 FVKESK come from the germline V gene. The CDR3 is CASSQIQGNYNSPLHF. The CDR3 DNA reads as TGTGCCAGCAGTCAAATACAGGGCAACTATAATTCACCCCTCCACTTT. The full variable domain, completed using reference TRBV14 and TRBJ1-6, is EAGVTQFPSHSVIEKGQTVTLRCDPISGHDNLYWYRRVMGKEIKFLLHFVKESKQDESGMPNNRFLAERTGGTYSTLKVQPAELEDSGVYFCASSQIQGNYNSPLHFGNGTRLTVT.

The rearrangement joins TRBV7-9 to TRBJ1-3, with D hard to call. The CDR3 runs to 14 residues. Germline V gene sequence: CDR1 SEHNR, CDR2 FQNEAQ (reference sequence). The V end lost 3 bases, the J end lost 2 bases, and 8 bases lay between the germline ends. The CDR3: CASSFLSAGNTIYF. CDR3 in DNA: TGTGCCAGCAGCTTTCTCTCGGCTGGAAACACCATATATTTT.

The chain links TRBV5-4 to TRBJ2-3; 7 bases agree with TRBD1. The CDR3 has 14 amino acids. In germline, CDR1 is SGHNT, CDR2 YYREEE (reference sequence). Germline trimming cut 4 bases from V and 1 base from J; bases unmatched to any gene: 3. Here the CDR3 DNA reads TGTGCCAGCAGCCCTGGACAGGGCACAGATACGCAGTATTTT. Its translation is CASSPGQGTDTQYF.

Only a few counts were recorded for this clone. The chain combines TRBV7-8 with TRBJ1-2, with 8 bases that match TRBD1. This CDR3 spans 16 amino acids. Germline V gives CDR1 SGHVS, CDR2 FQNEAQ. With V trimmed by 5 bases and J by 0 bases, 8 bases remained unmatched. CDR3 DNA sequence: TGTGCCAGCAGCCGCGGACAGGGCTCAGCTAACTATGGCTACACCTTC. This gives the protein CASSRGQGSANYGYTF.

This chain uses TRBV7-8 with TRBJ1-5; D is perhaps TRBD1 (6 bases). Germline V gene data show CDR1 as SGHVS and CDR2 as FQNEAQ. The length of the CDR3 is 15 residues. V was clipped by 5 bases and J by 5 bases, with 16 bases between them. This CDR3 is CASSPQGNPYQPQHF. The CDR3 nucleotides read TGTGCCAGCAGCCCCCAGGGGAATCCTTATCAGCCCCAGCATTTT.

The chain combines TRBV7-9 with TRBJ1-6, with D tentatively TRBD1 (5 bases). Deletions cut 5 bases from V and 9 bases from J, with 14 bases between. CDR3 length: 14 residues. Germline assignment: CDR1 SEHNR and CDR2 FQNEAQ (reference sequence). The CDR3 coding sequence is TGTGCCAGCAGCCCCCAGGGTTCAGGTTCACCCCTCCACTTT. This sequence encodes CASSPQGSGSPLHF.

The chain is built from TRBV6-5 and TRBJ1-6; 9 nucleotides line up with TRBD1. The CDR3 runs 15 residues. With 2 bases clipped from V and 6 bases from J, the junction kept 2 bases outside the gene matches. Germline V CDR1 and CDR2: MNHEY, SVGAGI. The CDR3 DNA is TGTGCCAGCAGTTACGGGGACAGGGCTAATTCACCCCTCCACTTT. Protein product: CASSYGDRANSPLHF.

This clone is a singleton in its sample. The chain employs TRBV29-1 and TRBJ1-2, with 7 bases aligning to TRBD1. This CDR3 has 13 residues. Germline V gene data show CDR1 as SQVTM and CDR2 as ANQGSEA. After removal of 3 bases from V and 7 bases from J, the junction contained 8 bases not matched to a gene. The CDR3 protein is CSVDLRTGSGYTF. The CDR3 nucleotides are TGCAGCGTTGACCTTCGGACAGGTAGTGGCTACACCTTC.

V usage is TRBV3-1 (or the pseudogene TRBV3-2) and J usage is TRBJ2-6, with D maybe TRBD1 (6 bases). Germline V gene lookup returns CDR1 LGHDT and CDR2 YNNKEL (reference sequence). The V gene lost 4 bases and the J gene lost 2 bases, with 9 bases spanning the gap. CDR3 size: 15 residues. CDR3 sequence: CASSPNRAGANVLTF. CDR3 DNA: TGTGCCAGCAGCCCTAACAGGGCTGGGGCCAACGTCCTGACTTTC.

This clone showed up just a few times. The chain employs TRBV6-4 and TRBJ1-1; 8 nucleotides agree with TRBD1. V trimming: 0 bases; J trimming: 3 bases; junction bases outside the gene matches: 0. The CDR3 is made up of 14 amino acids. Germline CDR1 reads MRHNA; CDR2 reads SNTAGT. The chain's CDR3 is CASSDSDRDTEAFF. CDR3 nucleotide sequence: TGTGCCAGCAGTGACTCGGACAGGGACACTGAAGCTTTCTTT.

This chain joins TRBV6-6 and TRBJ1-2, with D hard to call. This CDR3 has 13 amino acids. CDR1 MNHNY and CDR2 SVGAGI come from the germline V gene (reference sequence). Trimming stripped 7 bases from V and 2 bases from J, with 11 bases between. The CDR3, as DNA: TGTGCCAGCACCCTATCGAAGAACTATGGCTACACCTTC. It yields the protein CASTLSKNYGYTF.

The genes are TRBV5-1 and TRBJ2-2, with TRBD1 as a possible D gene (6 bases). Germline loops: CDR1 SGHRS, CDR2 YFSETQ. The CDR3 has 14 amino acids. Between the trimmed V and J ends, which lost 2 bases and 4 bases, there was a span of 9 bases. The CDR3 region is CASSFTGFTGELFF. CDR3 sequence (DNA): TGCGCCAGCAGCTTTACAGGGTTCACCGGGGAGCTGTTTTTT. The variable domain in full, with the rest retrieved from reference TRBV5-1 and TRBJ2-2, is KAGVTQTPRYLIKTRGQQVTLSCSPISGHRSVSWYQQTPGQGLQFLFEYFSETQRNKGNFPGRFSGRQFSNSRSEMNVSTLELGDSALYLCASSFTGFTGELFFGEGSRLTVL.

The CDR3 DNA is TGTGCCAGCAGCTTGGGGACAGGGCAAGGTCAGCCCCAGCATTTT. It encodes CASSLGTGQGQPQHF. The chain recombines TRBV5-4 with TRBJ1-5, with TRBD1 matching over 8 bases. With 0 bases clipped from V and 6 bases from J, the junction kept 5 bases outside the gene matches. The germline V gene has CDR1 SGHNT and CDR2 YYREEE (reference sequence). This CDR3 has 15 amino acids.

J is TRBJ2-1 and V is TRBV10-3, with 8 bases aligning to TRBD1. CDR3 size: 14 residues. Trimming cost V 4 bases and J 7 bases; bases outside gene matches: 6. Germline values: CDR1 ENHRY, CDR2 SYGVKD. In DNA, the CDR3 is TGTGCCATCAGTGCCTGGGGACAGGAGAATGAGCAGTTCTTC. This encodes CAISAWGQENEQFF.

The chain carries TRBV11-2 and TRBJ1-1, with D hard to call. The CDR3 contains 13 residues. V shed 5 bases and J shed 4 bases, with 11 bases lying between them. Germline V gives CDR1 SGHAT, CDR2 FQNNGV. The CDR3 spells CASSQEVSTEAFF. CDR3 nucleotide sequence: TGTGCCAGCAGCCAGGAGGTCAGCACTGAAGCTTTCTTT. Using reference TRBV11-2 and TRBJ1-1 for the parts outside the CDR3, the full variable domain is EAGVAQSPRYKIIEKRQSVAFWCNPISGHATLYWYQQILGQGPKLLIQFQNNGVVDDSQLPKDRFSAERLKGVDSTLKIQPAKLEDSAVYLCASSQEVSTEAFFGQGTRLTVV.

The rearrangement joins TRBV2 to TRBJ2-3; 9 positions match TRBD2. J was trimmed by 0 bases and V by 3 bases; bases with no gene match: 1. The CDR3 is 15 amino acids. Germline V gene data show CDR1 as SNHLY and CDR2 as FYNNEI. DNA of the CDR3: TGTGCCAGCAGTGAGCTAGCGGGGAGCACAGATACGCAGTATTTT. Encoded protein: CASSELAGSTDTQYF.

This clone appeared a few times. The rearrangement joins TRBV5-4 to TRBJ2-7; 7 bases are shared with TRBD2. Germline assignment: CDR1 SGHNT and CDR2 YYREEE (reference sequence). The trim removed 1 base at V and 4 bases at J, leaving 2 bases unmatched. The CDR3 consists of 13 residues. CDR3 DNA: TGTGCCAGCAGCTTGACTAGCGAATACGAGCAGTACTTC. It codes for CASSLTSEYEQYF.

The chain carries TRBV12-3 or TRBV12-4 and TRBJ1-2; D gene ambiguous. The V end lost 2 bases, the J end lost 8 bases, and 12 bases lay between the germline ends. CDR3 size: 13 residues. CDR3 in amino acids: CASSLSGPDGYTF. The CDR3 region has the DNA TGTGCCAGCAGTTTATCAGGTCCAGACGGCTACACCTTC.